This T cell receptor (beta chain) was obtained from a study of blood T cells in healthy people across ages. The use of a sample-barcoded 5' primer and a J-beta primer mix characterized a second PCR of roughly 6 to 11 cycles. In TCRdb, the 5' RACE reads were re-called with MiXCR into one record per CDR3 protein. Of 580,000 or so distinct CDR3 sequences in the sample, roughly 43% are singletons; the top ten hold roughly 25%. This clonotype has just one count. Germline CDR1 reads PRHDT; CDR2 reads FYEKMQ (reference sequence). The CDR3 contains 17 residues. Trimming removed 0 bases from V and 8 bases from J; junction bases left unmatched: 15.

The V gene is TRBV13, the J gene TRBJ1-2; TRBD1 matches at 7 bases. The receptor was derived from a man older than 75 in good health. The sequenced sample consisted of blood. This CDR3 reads CASSLGNLQGGRSGYTF. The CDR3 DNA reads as TGTGCCAGCAGCTTAGGTAATCTGCAGGGGGGAAGAAGCGGCTACACCTTC.